This TCR beta chain was identified during a study of Graves' ophthalmopathy and Graves' hyperthyroidism. RNA transcripts were the source from which TCR beta CDR3 regions were amplified. RT-PCR in the first round used HTBI primers; a second-round multiplex PCR followed. One entry per CDR3 protein, called by TCRdb with MiXCR from the multiplex PCR reads. The sample has approximately 700,000 distinct CDR3 sequences, roughly 41% seen once. The germline gives CDR1 SQVTM, CDR2 ANQGSEA. This CDR3 spans 12 amino acids. A word on this clonotype: The antigen is not known. Mismatch with germline at one junction end may stem from a read error.

Points from the study as a whole: In blood, most expanded thyroid clonotypes above 0.001 frequency were also detected.

Excluded: other autoimmune disease, uncontrolled infection, pregnancy or lactation. The sample consisted of peripheral blood. This receptor was obtained from an adult man with Graves' ophthalmopathy. This sequence joins TRBV29-1 and TRBJ2-6, with no clear D. CDR3 amino acids: CSVGQVRATEAF. In nucleotides, the CDR3 is TGCAGCGTTGGTCAGGTCCGGGCCACTGAAGCTTTC. Looking up the rest from reference TRBV29-1 and TRBJ2-6 gives the full variable domain: SAVISQKPSRDICQRGTSLTIQCQVDSQVTMMFWYRQQPGQSLTLIATANQGSEATYESGFVIDKFPISRPNLTFSTLTVSNMSPEDSSIYLCSVGQVRATEAFGAGSRLTVL.